Listed here are 6 T cell receptor beta chains from one sample, sequenced in a study of blood T cell repertoires in COVID-19. TCRdb keeps only in-frame clones here, not all; method: immunoSEQ multiplex PCR. Of about 70,000 clones detected, roughly nine tenths appear once; the ten largest clones hold 8% to 10%. Sequencing input: peripheral blood. The receptors were sampled from a human donor in a cohort sampled during active COVID-19.

This clone was observed a few times. The chain has TRBV28 and TRBJ2-1; tentatively, D is TRBD1 (5 bases). Germline CDR1 and CDR2: MDHEN and SYDVKM. The germline V and J ends were trimmed by 5 bases and 4 bases, with 9 bases remaining between them. The CDR3 totals 13 residues. CDR3 nucleotides: TGTGCCAGCAGTACTCCAGGGTACAATGAGCAGTTCTTC. Protein product: CASSTPGYNEQFF.

The rearrangement joins TRBV24-1 to TRBJ2-7; TRBD1 might be the D (5 bases). Trimming shortened V by 4 bases and J by 3 bases, and 12 bases separated the two germline ends. The germline CDR1 and CDR2 sequences are KGHDR and SFDVKD. This CDR3 region has 14 residues. CDR3 DNA sequence: TGTGCCACCAGTGACAATGGACACCTCTACGAGCAGTACTTC. This gives the protein CATSDNGHLYEQYF.

The chain links TRBV27 to TRBJ2-1; maybe TRBD1 (6 bases). The CDR3 sequence is 15 residues long. Between the trimmed V and J ends, which lost 5 bases and 2 bases, there was a span of 13 bases. Germline CDR1 and CDR2: MNHEY and SMNVEV (reference sequence). CDR3 protein: CASSPDRQTYNEQFF. CDR3 sequence (DNA): TGTGCCAGCAGTCCCGACAGGCAGACCTACAATGAGCAGTTCTTC.

The chain links TRBV7-2 to TRBJ2-7; 9 nucleotides align to TRBD1. With V trimmed by 5 bases and J by 5 bases, 10 bases remained unmatched. Germline-derived CDR1 and CDR2 are SGHTA and FQGNSA. The CDR3 has 15 residues. The CDR3 bases are TGTGCCAGCAGCCTAAGGGACAGGGAGACGGACGAGCAGTACTTC. As protein: CASSLRDRETDEQYF.

This sequence joins TRBV20-1 and TRBJ2-5; 10 bases fit TRBD1. Trimming removed 3 bases from V and 5 bases from J; junction bases left unmatched: 3. CDR1 DFQATT and CDR2 SNEGSKA come from the germline V gene (reference sequence). CDR3 length: 13 residues. CDR3 bases: TGCAGTGCTAGTGGACAGGGGGTCGAGACCCAGTACTTC. Its translation is CSASGQGVETQYF.

The chain employs TRBV19 and TRBJ1-2; 8 bases align to TRBD1. After removal of 0 bases from V and 7 bases from J, the junction contained 4 bases not matched to a gene. The germline V gene encodes CDR1 LNHDA and CDR2 SQIVND (reference sequence). The CDR3 spans 14 residues. The CDR3 here is CASSIEWTGLGYTF. In DNA form, the CDR3 reads TGTGCCAGTAGTATAGAATGGACAGGGCTTGGCTACACCTTC.